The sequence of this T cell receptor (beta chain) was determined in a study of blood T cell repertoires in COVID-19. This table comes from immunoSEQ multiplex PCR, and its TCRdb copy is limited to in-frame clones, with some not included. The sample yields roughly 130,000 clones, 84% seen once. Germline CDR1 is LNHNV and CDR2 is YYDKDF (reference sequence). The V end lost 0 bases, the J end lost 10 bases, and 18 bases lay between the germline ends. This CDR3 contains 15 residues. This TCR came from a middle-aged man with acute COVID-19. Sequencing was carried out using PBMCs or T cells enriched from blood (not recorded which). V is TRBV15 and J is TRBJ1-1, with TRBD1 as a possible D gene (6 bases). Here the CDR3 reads CATSRDLTVGALAFF. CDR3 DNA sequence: TGTGCCACCAGCAGAGATTTAACCGTGGGGGCTCTAGCTTTCTTT. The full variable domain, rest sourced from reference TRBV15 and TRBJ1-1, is DAMVIQNPRYQVTQFGKPVTLSCSQTLNHNVMYWYQQKSSQAPKLLFHYYDKDFNNEADTPDNFQSRRPNTSFCFLDIRSPGLGDTAMYLCATSRDLTVGALAFFGQGTRLTVV.